What follows are 17 T cell receptor beta chains derived from one specimen sequenced in a study of OX40 agonist ivuxolimab in advanced cancers. The library came from the immunoSEQ multiplex PCR assay. Imported from immuneACCESS, the table was reduced by TCRdb to in-frame sequences with V and J called. These copies leave out some clones; in studies compared against another copy, an unresolved V gene accounts for under half, and the cause of the remainder is not known. Present in this sample are roughly 66,000 clones, roughly four fifths of which were seen just once. Jointly, the top ten make up approximately 2.5% of the sample. This specimen consisted of CD4+ or CD8+ T cells sorted from blood, obtained in a trial of the OX40 agonist ivuxolimab. The receptors derive from an adult with an advanced solid tumor such as melanoma, head and neck, liver or kidney cancer.

V is TRBV5-6 and J is TRBJ1-2; D is ambiguous. CDR3 length: 14 residues. Germline V lookup: CDR1 SGHDT, CDR2 YYEEEE. V lost 0 bases, J lost 0 bases, and 6 bases lay in between. The CDR3: CASSLVSPNYGYTF. The CDR3 DNA sequence: TGTGCCAGCAGCTTGGTATCTCCTAACTATGGCTACACCTTC.

In its sample, this clone was seen a few times. The chain has TRBV2 and TRBJ1-2; tentative D call: TRBD1 (5 bases). Per germline, CDR1 SNHLY and CDR2 FYNNEI. There are 12 residues in the CDR3. V shed 8 bases and J shed 5 bases, with 12 bases lying between them. For the CDR3, the DNA is TGTGCCAGCTCACAGGAGCGTTATGGCTACACCTTC. Its protein product is CASSQERYGYTF.

This chain uses TRBV5-1 with TRBJ2-7, with 10 bases matching TRBD2. The germline V gene has CDR1 SGHRS and CDR2 YFSETQ. V was pared by 3 bases and J by 5 bases, with 2 bases of the junction left unmatched. CDR3 length: 13 amino acids. CDR3 DNA: TGCGCCAGCAGCTCTGGGACTAGCGACGAGCAGTACTTC. Residues: CASSSGTSDEQYF.

The J gene is TRBJ2-1, the V gene TRBV7-3; D remains ambiguous. The V end lost 4 bases, the J end lost 0 bases, and 10 bases lay between the germline ends. Germline values: CDR1 SGHTA, CDR2 FQGTGA. The CDR3 spans 15 residues. The CDR3 DNA sequence: TGTGCCAGCAGCTACGCCTTGAGCTCCTACAATGAGCAGTTCTTC. Amino acids: CASSYALSSYNEQFF.

The V gene is TRBV6-6, the J gene TRBJ1-3; no reliable D call. V lost 4 bases and J lost 7, with 8 bases in between. The germline V gene has CDR1 MNHNY and CDR2 SVGAGI (reference sequence). The CDR3 is 12 amino acids. The CDR3 DNA reads as TGTGCCAGCAGTTCACGGATGAACACCATATATTTT. Protein: CASSSRMNTIYF.

V and J are TRBV19 and TRBJ1-2, with D unresolved. V dropped 0 bases and J dropped 1 base, with 15 bases sitting between them. CDR1 and CDR2 from the germline V gene are LNHDA and SQIVND (reference sequence). The CDR3 contains 17 residues. Here the CDR3 reads CASSIDRAPVGNYGYTF. CDR3 nucleotides: TGTGCCAGTAGTATAGATCGGGCCCCAGTTGGTAACTATGGCTACACCTTC.

The J gene is TRBJ2-1, the V gene TRBV6-5; D call uncertain. From germline, CDR1 is MNHEY and CDR2 SVGAGI. Trimming shortened V by 4 bases and J by 0 bases, and 13 bases separated the two germline ends. This CDR3 is built from 16 residues. The CDR3 protein is CASSFRSRNSYNEQFF. DNA for the CDR3: TGTGCCAGCAGTTTCAGATCGCGGAACTCCTACAATGAGCAGTTCTTC.

The gene calls are TRBV5-1 and TRBJ1-2, with 8 bases aligning to TRBD1. V gave up 1 base and J gave up 8 bases; unmatched junction bases: 10. CDR1 and CDR2 (germline): SGHRS, YFSETQ. The CDR3 length is 15 residues. The CDR3 bases are TGCGCCAGCAGCTTGTTAGGACAGGGTTTGGACGGCTACACCTTC. It codes for CASSLLGQGLDGYTF. Filled out from reference TRBV5-1 and TRBJ1-2, the complete variable domain reads KAGVTQTPRYLIKTRGQQVTLSCSPISGHRSVSWYQQTPGQGLQFLFEYFSETQRNKGNFPGRFSGRQFSNSRSEMNVSTLELGDSALYLCASSLLGQGLDGYTFGSGTRLTVV.

J is TRBJ2-7 and V is TRBV5-6, with 12 bases aligning to TRBD2. The CDR3 sequence is 14 residues long. CDR1 and CDR2 (germline): SGHDT, YYEEEE. This CDR3 reads CVSELAGGTYEQYF. CDR3 coding DNA: TGTGTGAGCGAACTAGCGGGAGGAACCTACGAGCAGTACTTC.

This clone was found once. The V call is TRBV27, the J call TRBJ2-7; TRBD2 agrees at 14 bases. V dropped 2 bases and J dropped 2; count of bases not matched to a gene: 8. The CDR3 length is 18 residues. Germline CDR1 MNHEY, CDR2 SMNVEV (reference sequence). As DNA, the CDR3 is TGTGCCAGCAGTTTACGGGGACTAGCGGGAGCCCCCACCTACGAGCAGTACTTC. Translating it yields CASSLRGLAGAPTYEQYF.

This sequence joins TRBV5-1 and TRBJ2-7, with TRBD2 as a possible D gene (7 bases). With 0 bases removed from V and 5 bases from J, the gap between germline ends came to 12 bases. Germline V lookup: CDR1 SGHRS, CDR2 YFSETQ. CDR3 length: 14 amino acids. CDR3: CASSLVGGLNEQYF. Written as DNA, the CDR3 is TGCGCCAGCAGCTTGGTCGGGGGGCTTAACGAGCAGTACTTC.

The chain employs TRBV5-6 and TRBJ2-3; D is tentatively TRBD1 or TRBD2 (5 bases each). Trimming left V 1 base short and J 6 bases short, with 15 bases between. The CDR3 sequence is 15 residues long. CDR1 is SGHDT, CDR2 YYEEEE, per germline. The CDR3 here is CASSLTALGVDTQYF. CDR3 coding DNA: TGTGCCAGCAGCTTGACCGCGCTGGGGGTCGATACGCAGTATTTT.

For this clone: Germline is not matched at one junction end, which may reflect a read error. This chain links TRBV7-2 with TRBJ2-3, with D unclear. The CDR3 is 14 residues long. The germline V gene encodes CDR1 SGHTA and CDR2 FQGNSA. CDR3 sequence: CAGSPLSNTDTQYF. The CDR3 nucleotides read TGTGCCGGCAGCCCCCTGTCCAACACAGATACGCAGTATTTT.

V usage is TRBV15 and J usage is TRBJ2-3; D possibly corresponds to TRBD2 (6 bases). Trimming shortened V by 1 base and J by 1 base, and 18 bases separated the two germline ends. From germline, CDR1 is LNHNV and CDR2 YYDKDF (reference sequence). This CDR3 contains 18 residues. CDR3 nucleotide sequence: TGTGCCACCAGCAGAGTAACGGGACTCCGGGACGGCACAGATACGCAGTATTTT. Translation gives CATSRVTGLRDGTDTQYF.

The genes are TRBV6-5 and TRBJ2-2; D gene uncertain. With 10 bases removed from V and 6 bases from J, the gap between germline ends came to 21 bases. CDR3 size: 15 residues. The germline gives CDR1 MNHEY, CDR2 SVGAGI. This CDR3 is CANGRKRGVPGELFF. CDR3 bases: TGTGCCAACGGTAGAAAGAGAGGTGTGCCCGGGGAGCTGTTTTTT.

V is TRBV7-9 and J is TRBJ2-3; D possibly corresponds to TRBD1 (6 bases). Germline assignment: CDR1 SEHNR and CDR2 FQNEAQ (reference sequence). V lost 5 bases to trimming and J lost 2 bases, with 8 bases between them. The CDR3 sequence is 13 residues long. CDR3 amino acids: CASSRTVTDTQYF. As DNA, the CDR3 is TGTGCCAGCAGCCGGACAGTCACAGATACGCAGTATTTT.

This chain joins TRBV11-2 and TRBJ2-1, with 9 positions matching TRBD1. CDR3 length: 17 amino acids. Germline V CDR1 and CDR2: SGHAT, FQNNGV. The V and J ends lost 2 bases and 7 bases, in that order; junction bases with no gene match: 12. For the CDR3, the DNA is TGTGCCAGCAGCTTAATAATGACAGGGGGGTCTGGGAATGAGCAGTTCTTC. Translated: CASSLIMTGGSGNEQFF.